A selection of T cell receptor beta chains follows, all from one sample in a study of pediatric ulcerative colitis. Repertoires were generated with immunoSEQ multiplex PCR, while TCRdb's copy carries only in-frame clones and drops some. The sample lists about 60,000 clones; 80% to 90% were seen once. Sample: blood. Every receptor here comes from a boy younger than 18 who was a control in a study of pediatric ulcerative colitis. The CDR3 runs from the conserved cysteine through the conserved F or W. Fields, in order: D gene, J gene, V gene, clone size, CDR3 protein, CDR3 DNA. The D gene is left open where the match is weak. Size tells how often a clone was seen (once, few, many) or the class of an expanded clone, and some rows leave it out.

D: NA
J: TRBJ2-7
V: TRBV5-1
size: NA
CDR3: CASSPGGVRTANLNSYEQYF
DNA: TGCGCCAGCAGCCCGGGTGGGGTCCGGACAGCCAATCTGAACTCCTACGAGCAGTACTTC

D: NA
J: TRBJ2-1
V: TRBV2
size: few
CDR3: CASSGRRNEQFF
DNA: TGTGCCAGCAGTGGGAGACGCAATGAGCAGTTCTTC

D: TRBD2
J: TRBJ2-7
V: TRBV19
size: NA
CDR3: CASSSLLGGQDEQYF
DNA: TGTGCCAGTAGTTCCCTCCTGGGAGGGCAGGACGAGCAGTACTTC

D: TRBD2
J: TRBJ2-1
V: TRBV6-6
size: NA
CDR3: CASSSGLAGNEQFF
DNA: TGTGCCAGCAGTTCAGGACTAGCGGGCAATGAGCAGTTCTTC

D: NA
J: TRBJ2-7
V: TRBV7-8
size: NA
CDR3: CASSSLIGGEQYF
DNA: TGTGCCAGCAGCTCTCTCATTGGGGGCGAGCAGTACTTC

D: NA
J: TRBJ2-2
V: TRBV21-1
size: NA
CDR3: CASSKDRHETGPRDTGELFF
DNA: TGTGCCAGCAGCAAAGATAGGCATGAGACAGGACCCCGTGACACCGGGGAGCTGTTTTTT

D: TRBD1
J: TRBJ1-5
V: TRBV6-5
size: NA
CDR3: CATGQEVNQPQHF
DNA: TGTGCCACGGGACAGGAGGTCAATCAGCCCCAGCATTTT

D: NA
J: TRBJ1-5
V: TRBV5-1
size: few
CDR3: CASSLNRDEPQHF
DNA: TGCGCCAGCAGCTTGAACAGGGACGAGCCCCAGCATTTT

D: NA
J: TRBJ1-5
V: TRBV6-1
size: NA
CDR3: CASSRNTGGNQPQHF
DNA: TGTGCCAGCAGTAGGAATACAGGAGGCAATCAGCCCCAGCATTTT

D: TRBD1
J: TRBJ2-3
V: TRBV19
size: once
CDR3: CASSITGTGELTDTQYF
DNA: TGTGCCAGTAGTATAACCGGGACAGGGGAACTGACAGATACGCAGTATTTT

D: TRBD1
J: TRBJ1-4
V: TRBV15
size: NA
CDR3: CATSRPFGQDGEKLFF
DNA: TGTGCCACCAGCAGACCCTTTGGACAGGATGGCGAAAAACTGTTTTTT